This TCR beta chain stems from a study of CD8 T cells in Susac syndrome (dated by TCRdb to about 2019). Study-level background: Whether CD8+ T cell activation and differentiation in Susac syndrome was antigen driven was tested using repertoire sequencing. CD8+ T cell repertoire clonality was compared between about 12 healthy donors, approximately 14 Susac syndrome patients and 15 multiple sclerosis patients.

Points the paper makes about the study in general: The number of individuals in the TCR sequencing and HLA analysis was acknowledged as relatively small.

RNA was extracted with the RNeasy kit and roughly 0.5 to 1 ug was reverse transcribed using random hexamers. The immunoSEQ multiplex PCR assay, covering 54 Vbeta and 13 Jbeta segments, was used to amplify TCR beta CDR3 regions. Bias from PCR amplification was corrected by using a synthetic template baseline for primer optimization and for computational correction. In the paper's pipeline: Reads were annotated to V, D and J genes per IMGT and analyzed with immunoSEQ Analyzer, keeping only productive sequences. Clonality was computed as one minus Shannon entropy normalized by log2 of the number of productive unique sequences. Public and private clones were assessed among the 100 most prevalent clones of each patient and control. Clones were defined as Susac-specific when absent from the healthy and MS cohorts, from about 1,100 published viral clones and from other ImmuneACCESS disease sequences. TCRdb reworked the public reads: Q25 trimming with fastp, MiXCR clone assembly, productive beta chains retained. Rows with one shared CDR3 protein collapse into an entry with the most common genes and DNA. TCRdb assigned the V and J calls; the authors' analysis was not used. The table for this sample lists some 300,000 distinct CDR3 sequences; approximately 90% of them were counted only once. Under 0.2% of the sample is in the top ten clones.

High-throughput TCR beta sequencing profiled peripheral blood CD8+ and CD4+ T cells from healthy donors, Susac syndrome patients and multiple sclerosis patients. Multiple sclerosis controls were treatment-naive patients with stable or active relapsing-remitting disease fulfilling revised McDonald criteria. CD8+ TEMRA cells were enriched by FACS, while bulk CD8+ and CD4+ T cells were purified by magnetic negative isolation. Blood was collected in EDTA tubes and processed within 24 hours, with PBMCs isolated through density gradient centrifugation. PBMCs destined for TCR sequencing were cryopreserved in liquid nitrogen and later thawed in a 37 °C water bath. The sorted or isolated CD4+, CD8+ and CD8+ TEMRA cells reached a purity of at least 90%. With regard to this clonotype: The antigen it binds to is not known. Per-base quality was not reported, and no clone a single base away is much larger than it.

V loses 5 bases of germline sequence and J loses 6 bases, and the interval between the two ends is 19 bases. Inclusive of the bounding cysteine and phenylalanine, the CDR3 is 15 residues long. CDR3 DNA is the only sequence kept; it has 45 bases, read in frame from the first base. Per the germline V gene, MNHNS is the CDR1 and SASEGT is the CDR2. Sequenced input: CD8+ T cells from PBMCs. This receptor was identified in a human donor with multiple sclerosis. The chain is encoded by TRBV6-1 joined to TRBJ2-5; TRBD2 could be the D gene, as 6 bases match. The CDR3: CASSPGPGEAKTQYF. The DNA sequence is TGTGCCAGCAGTCCGGGACCGGGGGAAGCAAAGACCCAGTACTTC.